These 18 T cell receptor beta chains originate from one sample sequenced in a study of beta chain features in type 1 diabetes. As every portion of the isolated RNA was reverse transcribed, the sequencing read expressed TCRB transcripts. Generated by immunoSEQ multiplex PCR, the TCRdb table keeps only in-frame clones and is missing some. The table records about 320,000 clones, less than 15% of them present only once. Source material: central memory CD4+ T cells from blood. Every receptor here comes from a man under 40 in good health.

This clone was seen a few times. CDR3 sequence (DNA): TGTGCCAGCTCTCTATGGGGCAGGAACACTGAAGCTTTCTTT. Translation gives CASSLWGRNTEAFF. This chain uses TRBV18 with TRBJ1-1; D may be TRBD1 (5 bases). V was trimmed by 6 bases and J by 1 base, leaving 12 bases between them. The CDR3 loop spans 14 amino acids. From germline, CDR1 is KGHSH and CDR2 LQKENI.

This chain connects TRBV19 to TRBJ1-6; unclear D gene. Germline CDR1 reads LNHDA; CDR2 reads SQIVND (reference sequence). V shed 0 bases and J shed 0 bases, with 9 bases lying between them. CDR3 length equals 17 residues. The CDR3: CASSIDDGRSYNSPLHF. Written as DNA, the CDR3 is TGTGCCAGTAGTATAGATGACGGGCGCTCCTATAATTCACCCCTCCACTTT.

This rearrangement joins TRBV28 to TRBJ2-1; no clear D gene. The CDR3 sequence is 13 residues long. CDR1 and CDR2 from the germline V gene are MDHEN and SYDVKM. Trimming took 6 bases from V and 6 from J, leaving 12 bases between them. CDR3 amino acids: CASSLGPFNEQFF. The CDR3 DNA sequence: TGTGCCAGCAGCCTTGGACCGTTCAATGAGCAGTTCTTC.

This clone was seen at least ten times. This CDR3 reads CASSSQGWAGELFF. In nucleotides, the CDR3 is TGTGCCAGCAGCTCACAGGGGTGGGCCGGGGAGCTGTTTTTT. This chain links TRBV7-2 with TRBJ2-2; 7 bases line up with TRBD1. The CDR3 has 14 amino acids. Germline-derived CDR1 and CDR2 are SGHTA and FQGNSA. With 4 bases clipped from V and 6 bases from J, the junction kept 5 bases outside the gene matches.

Ten or more counts support this clone. The chain uses TRBV6-5 and TRBJ1-6; no clear D gene. The CDR3 totals 14 residues. V dropped 5 bases and J dropped 0 bases, with 5 bases sitting between them. Germline CDR1 reads MNHEY; CDR2 reads SVGAGI. In nucleotides, the CDR3 is TGTGCCAGCAGTATGGGCTCCTATAATTCACCCCTCCACTTT. Amino acids: CASSMGSYNSPLHF.

This sequence joins TRBV6-1 and TRBJ2-7; tentatively, D is TRBD1 (6 bases). V was trimmed by 6 bases and J by 2 bases, leaving 11 bases between them. The CDR3 length is 13 residues. Looked up from germline, CDR1 is MNHNS and CDR2 is SASEGT. CDR3 in DNA: TGTGCCAGCAGCATGGACAGCACCTACGAGCAGTACTTC. Its protein is CASSMDSTYEQYF.

This clone was seen more than once but under ten times. The J gene is TRBJ2-5, the V gene TRBV7-2, with 8 bases lining up with TRBD2. After removal of 4 bases from V and 3 bases from J, the junction contained 1 base not matched to a gene. Germline V gene lookup returns CDR1 SGHTA and CDR2 FQGNSA. CDR3 length: 13 residues. CDR3 sequence: CASSSGGKETQYF. The CDR3 DNA follows: TGTGCCAGCAGCTCGGGAGGGAAAGAGACCCAGTACTTC. The entire variable domain, with the rest obtained from reference TRBV7-2 and TRBJ2-5, is as follows: GAGVSQSPSNKVTEKGKDVELRCDPISGHTALYWYRQSLGQGLEFLIYFQGNSAPDKSGLPSDRFSAERTGGSVSTLTIQRTQQEDSAVYLCASSSGGKETQYFGPGTRLLVL.

This clone showed up just once. The rearrangement joins TRBV11-3 to TRBJ1-1; 9 nucleotides align to TRBD1. Germline V gene lookup returns CDR1 SGHNT and CDR2 YENEEA. This CDR3 is 16 amino acids long. After removal of 3 bases from V and 4 bases from J, the junction contained 9 bases not matched to a gene. The CDR3 loop reads CASSFGTGKGATEAFF. The CDR3 DNA sequence: TGTGCCAGCAGCTTTGGGACAGGGAAGGGAGCCACTGAAGCTTTCTTT.

This clone was counted only a few times. The V call is TRBV7-9, the J call TRBJ1-1; 7 bases match TRBD1. The germline V gene encodes CDR1 SEHNR and CDR2 FQNEAQ (reference sequence). The CDR3 runs 15 residues. Losses at the gene ends were 7 bases for V and 4 bases for J; bases not matched to a gene: 12. The CDR3 DNA sequence: TGTGCCAGCACCCGTCCGACAGGGATGGTCACTGAAGCTTTCTTT. Protein sequence: CASTRPTGMVTEAFF.

This clone was counted between two and nine times. V and J are TRBV6-1 and TRBJ2-2; 11 bases are shared with TRBD2. The V and J ends lost 1 base and 1 base, in that order; junction bases with no gene match: 8. Germline CDR1 reads MNHNS; CDR2 reads SASEGT. The CDR3 contains 19 residues. The CDR3 here is CASSEDGLAGGRNTGELFF. The CDR3 region has the DNA TGTGCCAGCAGTGAAGACGGGCTAGCGGGGGGCCGGAACACCGGGGAGCTGTTTTTT.

The V and J genes are TRBV7-2 and TRBJ2-1; 8 bases align to TRBD2. Germline CDR1 is SGHTA and CDR2 is FQGNSA. The CDR3 is 17 residues long. V trimming: 2 bases; J trimming: 3 bases; junction bases outside the gene matches: 9. CDR3 in amino acids: CASSLNLAGDSYNEQFF. The DNA of the CDR3 is TGTGCCAGCAGCTTAAACCTAGCGGGTGACAGCTACAATGAGCAGTTCTTC.

Comments on this clone: This specimen includes other DNA sequences encoding the same CDR3. The chain uses TRBV29-1 and TRBJ1-5; 7 positions match TRBD1. This CDR3 spans 13 amino acids. The V gene's germline CDR1 is SQVTM and CDR2 ANQGSEA. The V and J ends lost 4 bases and 7 bases, in that order; junction bases with no gene match: 7. The CDR3 sequence: CSVGGGGDQPQHF. Written as DNA, the CDR3 is TGCAGCGTTGGGGGAGGGGGCGACCAGCCCCAGCATTTT.

This clone has a count of ten or more. The gene calls are TRBV7-2 and TRBJ2-1; a weak D match, TRBD2 (6 bases). CDR1 SGHTA and CDR2 FQGNSA come from the germline V gene. This CDR3 has 13 amino acids. Trimming took off 4 bases at V and 8 bases at J, with 12 bases between the two ends. CDR3 region: CASSSRLDHEQFF. CDR3 DNA: TGTGCCAGCAGCTCCCGACTAGACCATGAGCAGTTCTTC.

The sample holds a few counts of this clone. The rearrangement uses TRBV4-2 and TRBJ2-4; tentatively, D is TRBD1 (5 bases). Germline assignment: CDR1 LGHNA and CDR2 YNFKEQ. This CDR3 region has 17 residues. The ends were cut back, 0 bases at V and 1 base at J, with 13 bases in the middle. The CDR3 DNA sequence: TGTGCCAGCAGCCAAGATAGGGGCATAGGGGCCAAAAACATTCAGTACTTC. Its protein is CASSQDRGIGAKNIQYF.

This clone was seen only a few times. This sequence joins TRBV7-7 and TRBJ2-1; 7 nucleotides align to TRBD1. V shed 5 bases and J 8 bases; nucleotides not matched to a gene: 6. Germline V CDR1 and CDR2: SSHAT, FNYEAQ (reference sequence). CDR3 size: 13 residues. The CDR3 region is CASSLDRDHEQFF. As DNA, the CDR3 is TGTGCCAGCAGCCTAGACAGGGACCATGAGCAGTTCTTC.

Only a few counts were recorded for this clone. The chain links TRBV18 to TRBJ2-5, with D unresolved. V lost 2 bases and J 1 base, leaving 14 bases between the germline ends. CDR1 and CDR2 from the germline V gene are KGHSH and LQKENI. The CDR3 runs 16 residues. Here the CDR3 reads CASSPTPARTQETQYF. The CDR3 DNA reads TGTGCCAGCTCACCAACCCCTGCCAGGACCCAAGAGACCCAGTACTTC. The complete variable domain, with remaining parts taken from reference TRBV18 and TRBJ2-5, reads NAGVMQNPRHLVRRRGQEARLRCSPMKGHSHVYWYRQLPEEGLKFMVYLQKENIIDESGMPKERFSAEFPKEGPSILRIQQVVRGDSAAYFCASSPTPARTQETQYFGPGTRLLVL.

The chain carries TRBV13 and TRBJ2-1, with TRBD2 matching over 12 bases. The CDR3 runs to 19 residues. Germline V CDR1 and CDR2: PRHDT, FYEKMQ (reference sequence). V gave up 3 bases and J gave up 0 bases; unmatched junction bases: 9. The CDR3 DNA reads TGTGCCAGCAGCTTTTCACTAGCGGGAGGCGGGGCCTCCTACAATGAGCAGTTCTTC. This sequence encodes CASSFSLAGGGASYNEQFF.

The chain recombines TRBV4-3 with TRBJ2-5, with TRBD2 matching 10 bases. The CDR3 consists of 16 residues. Germline assignment: CDR1 LGHNA and CDR2 YSLEER. The ends lost 3 bases at V and 1 base at J; junction bases unmatched: 5. The CDR3 loop reads CASSQTSGRLQETQYF. CDR3 in DNA: TGCGCCAGCAGCCAGACTAGCGGGCGGCTCCAAGAGACCCAGTACTTC.